What follows are 28 T cell receptor beta chains derived from one specimen sequenced in a study of CD8 T cells in ankylosing spondylitis. TCRdb reanalysed the 5' RACE reads using MiXCR and keeps one entry per CDR3 protein. In the table there are around 210,000 distinct CDR3 sequences, approximately 8% of which are singletons. Sample: blood, either unsorted or a sorted T cell fraction (not recorded which). These receptor sequences come from a female donor with ankylosing spondylitis or in good health (not recorded which).

This clonotype was seen only a few times. The chain recombines TRBV7-9 with TRBJ2-7; 16 positions match TRBD2. The trim removed 6 bases at V and 6 bases at J, leaving 8 bases unmatched. Germline CDR1 reads SEHNR; CDR2 reads FQNEAQ (reference sequence). CDR3 length equals 16 residues. The CDR3 bases are TGTGCCAGCAGTTCCGGGACTAGCGGGAGGGTACGCGAGCAGTACTTC. As protein: CASSSGTSGRVREQYF.

This clonotype has more than one count but fewer than ten. This chain connects TRBV12-5 to TRBJ2-1; possible D gene TRBD2, 5 bases. V was pared by 3 bases and J by 10 bases, with 10 bases between. Germline V gene data show CDR1 as LGHNT and CDR2 as FRNRAP. This CDR3 has 12 amino acids. The CDR3 DNA follows: TGTGCTAGTGGTTTAGGGTCGGGGGAGCAGTTCTTC. Translated, it gives CASGLGSGEQFF.

This clonotype showed up many times. Here the CDR3 DNA reads TGTGCCAGCAGAATAGCGGGAGGAACCTACGAGCAGTACTTC. As protein: CASRIAGGTYEQYF. The rearrangement uses TRBV6-2 or TRBV6-3 and TRBJ2-7, with 10 bases lining up with TRBD2. V shed 6 bases and J 2 bases; nucleotides not matched to a gene: 4. Germline CDR1 MNHEY, CDR2 SVGEGT. This CDR3 has 14 amino acids.

This clonotype was seen ten or more times. This chain links TRBV14 with TRBJ1-2, with a tentative D call TRBD1 (5 bases). Trimming shortened V by 1 base and J by 4 bases, and 19 bases separated the two germline ends. CDR1 and CDR2 (germline): SGHDN, FVKESK. The CDR3 contains 17 residues. CDR3 sequence: CASSQGAGTHGSYGYTF. In DNA form, the CDR3 reads TGTGCCAGCAGCCAAGGCGCCGGGACCCATGGTTCCTATGGCTACACCTTC.

This clonotype was picked up many times. The chain links TRBV7-6 to TRBJ2-7, with a weak D call TRBD1 (5 bases). Trimming left V 4 bases short and J 1 base short, with 11 bases between. CDR3 length: 14 residues. Looked up from germline, CDR1 is SGHVS and CDR2 is FNYEAQ. The CDR3 DNA reads as TGTGCCAGCAGCTCCCCGACAGCTTCCTACGAGCAGTACTTC. Its protein product is CASSSPTASYEQYF.

At least ten counts were recorded for this clonotype. This chain joins TRBV9 and TRBJ2-3, with 10 bases matching TRBD2. Germline lookup yields CDR1 SGDLS and CDR2 YYNGEE. Trimming removed 3 bases from V and 2 bases from J; junction bases left unmatched: 12. The CDR3 covers 18 residues. The CDR3 nucleotides read TGTGCCAGCAGCGCCGCCACCTTAGCGGGAGGTCTCACAGATACGCAGTATTTT. This sequence encodes CASSAATLAGGLTDTQYF.

This clonotype was picked up many times. V usage is TRBV11-1 and J usage is TRBJ2-4; D gene unclear. V gave up 6 bases and J gave up 13 bases, with 16 bases separating them. CDR1 and CDR2 from the germline V gene are SGHAT and FQDESV (reference sequence). The CDR3 consists of 12 residues. The CDR3 DNA is TGTGCCAGCAGTCGTGACCGCGACGTCCAGTACTTC. Protein sequence: CASSRDRDVQYF.

This clonotype was recorded at least ten times. The genes are TRBV30 and TRBJ2-3; D may be TRBD1 or TRBD2 (6 bases each). Trimming cost V 5 bases and J 3 bases, with 24 bases left between them. This CDR3 has 17 residues. Germline-derived CDR1 and CDR2 are GTSNPN and SVGIG (reference sequence). The DNA of the CDR3 is TGTGCCTGGGGACAGCCACGCGGGGCCGTCCTAACAGATACGCAGTATTTT. Amino acid sequence: CAWGQPRGAVLTDTQYF.

Many counts were recorded for this clonotype. The V call is TRBV9, the J call TRBJ2-7; D is perhaps TRBD1 or TRBD2 (5 bases each). The CDR3 length is 14 residues. V shed 0 bases and J shed 1 base, with 8 bases lying between them. From germline, CDR1 is SGDLS and CDR2 YYNGEE. In DNA form, the CDR3 reads TGTGCCAGCAGCGTAGGGGACGGGTCCTACGAGCAGTACTTC. Its translation: CASSVGDGSYEQYF.

This clonotype was recorded at least ten times. The rearrangement uses TRBV12-3 or TRBV12-4 and TRBJ2-1; D remains ambiguous. With 5 bases removed from V and 8 bases from J, the gap between germline ends came to 4 bases. This CDR3 is 10 amino acids long. The CDR3 coding sequence is TGTGCCAGCAGTGGGTATGAGCAGTTCTTC. This encodes CASSGYEQFF.

This clonotype was recorded at least ten times. The rearrangement links TRBV29-1 to TRBJ2-7; 14 nucleotides line up with TRBD2. Germline V gene lookup returns CDR1 SQVTM and CDR2 ANQGSEA. The CDR3 is made up of 13 amino acids. Trimming at V came to 6 bases and at J to 9 bases, leaving 7 bases not matched to a gene. DNA for the CDR3: TGCAGCGTCTCGGGACTAGCGGGAGAGGTGCAGTACTTC. Translating it yields CSVSGLAGEVQYF.

This clonotype was counted ten times or more. V and J are TRBV7-8 and TRBJ2-1, with 11 positions matching TRBD2. Germline lookup yields CDR1 SGHVS and CDR2 FQNEAQ. The ends lost 5 bases at V and 8 bases at J; junction bases unmatched: 8. The CDR3 is 15 amino acids. The CDR3 reads CASSPTSGTVYEQFF. The CDR3 nucleotides are TGTGCCAGCAGCCCGACTAGCGGGACTGTCTATGAGCAGTTCTTC.

This chain uses TRBV6-5 with TRBJ2-2; D gene unclear. The germline CDR1 and CDR2 sequences are MNHEY and SVGAGI. The CDR3 covers 17 residues. Between the trimmed V and J ends, which lost 0 bases and 0 bases, there was a span of 11 bases. CDR3: CASSYSFLGTNTGELFF. The CDR3 bases are TGTGCCAGCAGTTACTCGTTTCTAGGGACGAACACCGGGGAGCTGTTTTTT.

This clonotype was picked up a small number of times. The chain joins TRBV7-2 to TRBJ1-1; D gene ambiguous. CDR3 length: 12 amino acids. CDR1 is SGHTA and CDR2 is FQGNSA in the germline V gene. V lost 7 bases to trimming and J lost 5 bases, with 11 bases between them. The CDR3 reads CASTNSGTEAFF. The CDR3 DNA reads TGTGCCAGCACTAATTCGGGGACTGAAGCTTTCTTT.

This clonotype was recorded many times. The chain carries TRBV9 and TRBJ2-1, with D perhaps TRBD1 or TRBD2 (5 bases each). CDR3 size: 18 residues. In germline, CDR1 is SGDLS, CDR2 YYNGEE. Trimming removed 1 base at V and 3 bases at J, with 20 bases between. The CDR3 DNA is TGTGCCAGCAGCGTACGTCCGGGCCGGGGCGAAGGCTACAATGAGCAGTTCTTC. Translating gives CASSVRPGRGEGYNEQFF.

This clonotype has a count of ten or more. The rearrangement links TRBV9 to TRBJ2-3, with D unresolved. V lost 7 bases and J 9 bases, leaving 9 bases between the germline ends. The CDR3 has 10 amino acids. In germline, CDR1 is SGDLS, CDR2 YYNGEE. CDR3 in amino acids: CASAGHTQYF. The DNA of the CDR3 is TGTGCCAGCGCTGGCCACACGCAGTATTTT. The full variable domain, with the rest looked up from reference TRBV9 and TRBJ2-3, is DSGVTQTPKHLITATGQRVTLRCSPRSGDLSVYWYQQSLDQGLQFLIQYYNGEERAKGNILERFSAQQFPDLHSELNLSSLELGDSALYFCASAGHTQYFGPGTRLTVL.

In its sample, this clonotype was seen many times. The chain couples TRBV10-3 to TRBJ2-3; D ambiguous. Germline loops: CDR1 ENHRY, CDR2 SYGVKD. The CDR3 spans 11 residues. Trimming took 3 bases from V and 3 from J, leaving 1 base between them. In nucleotides, the CDR3 is TGTGCCATCAGTGAAACAGATACGCAGTATTTT. Translated, it gives CAISETDTQYF.

This clonotype occurred many times. The rearrangement links TRBV12-3 or TRBV12-4 to TRBJ2-1; possibly TRBD2 for D (6 bases). CDR3 length: 14 residues. Trimming removed 2 bases from V and 9 bases from J, with 14 bases in between. CDR3 nucleotide sequence: TGTGCCAGCAGTTTATTCCCCGGGAGAGGTGAGCAGTTCTTC. Protein: CASSLFPGRGEQFF.

This clonotype has a count of ten or more. V usage is TRBV12-3 or TRBV12-4 and J usage is TRBJ2-1; the match to TRBD2 covers 9 bases. CDR3 length equals 17 residues. Trimming at V came to 6 bases and at J to 7 bases, leaving 16 bases not matched to a gene. CDR3 protein: CASRTASGRPGGNEQFF. CDR3 sequence (DNA): TGTGCCAGCAGAACGGCGAGCGGGAGGCCTGGGGGGAATGAGCAGTTCTTC.

This chain connects TRBV6-2 or TRBV6-3 to TRBJ2-7; D is possibly TRBD1 (5 bases). Germline V CDR1 and CDR2: MNHEY, SVGEGT. The CDR3 totals 12 residues. The V end lost 2 bases, the J end lost 6 bases, and 8 bases lay between the germline ends. Here the CDR3 DNA reads TGTGCCAGCAGTTACCCTCAGGGCGAGCAGTACTTC. Translation gives CASSYPQGEQYF.

At least ten counts were recorded for this clonotype. This sequence joins TRBV6-1 and TRBJ1-4; D is unclear. The CDR3 contains 16 residues. Germline assignment: CDR1 MNHNS and CDR2 SASEGT. Trimming took off 4 bases at V and 8 bases at J, with 20 bases between the two ends. The CDR3 DNA is TGTGCCAGCAGTGGGACCCGGACTCTACTAGGAGAAAAACTGTTTTTT. Translation: CASSGTRTLLGEKLFF.

The sample holds many counts of this clonotype. At one end, the junction sequence differs from germline, possibly due to a read error. V is TRBV7-7 and J is TRBJ2-5; D remains unclear. Per germline, CDR1 SSHAT and CDR2 FNYEAQ (reference sequence). This CDR3 is built from 14 residues. For the CDR3, the DNA is TGTGCTAGCAGCTTTAATCCAGACCAAGAGACCCAGTACTTC. This codes for CASSFNPDQETQYF.

This clonotype was recorded many times. The chain employs TRBV5-5 and TRBJ2-1; 9 bases map to TRBD2. The germline CDR1 and CDR2 sequences are SGHKS and YYEKEE (reference sequence). CDR3 size: 15 residues. Losses at the gene ends were 1 base for V and 5 bases for J; bases not matched to a gene: 4. The CDR3 nucleotides read TGTGCCAGCAGCTTGAGCGGGAGGACCGACAATGAGCAGTTCTTC. As protein: CASSLSGRTDNEQFF.

The chain couples TRBV4-3 to TRBJ2-5, with 9 nucleotides matching TRBD2. In germline, CDR1 is LGHNA, CDR2 YSLEER. This CDR3 is 14 amino acids long. After removal of 4 bases from V and 9 bases from J, the junction contained 9 bases not matched to a gene. The CDR3: CASSRGASGMAQYF. The DNA for the CDR3 is TGCGCCAGCAGCCGAGGGGCTAGCGGGATGGCCCAGTACTTC.

This clonotype came up a few times. The CDR3 loop is CASSLDDYNEQFF. The CDR3 DNA reads as TGTGCCAGCAGCTTGGATGATTACAATGAGCAGTTCTTC. The genes are TRBV7-2 and TRBJ2-1; D is ambiguous. Germline loops: CDR1 SGHTA, CDR2 FQGNSA. V lost 3 bases and J 4 bases, leaving 7 bases between the germline ends. The CDR3 totals 13 residues.

The table lists this clonotype with a few counts. The chain links TRBV11-3 to TRBJ2-2, with D perhaps matching TRBD1 or TRBD2 (5 bases each). V shed 1 base and J shed 0 bases, with 9 bases lying between them. CDR3 length: 16 amino acids. Germline-derived CDR1 and CDR2 are SGHNT and YENEEA. This CDR3 is CASSLGGTTNTGELFF. The CDR3 DNA follows: TGTGCCAGCAGCTTAGGAGGGACCACGAACACCGGGGAGCTGTTTTTT.

This clonotype has a count of ten or more. The CDR3 bases are TGCGCCAGCAGGGGGGAGACGAACACTGAAGCTTTCTTT. It translates to CASRGETNTEAFF. The chain recombines TRBV5-1 with TRBJ1-1, with D perhaps TRBD1 (5 bases). CDR3 length: 13 residues. Germline V gene data show CDR1 as SGHRS and CDR2 as YFSETQ. V shed 5 bases and J shed 1 base, with 9 bases lying between them.

Ten or more counts support this clonotype. This sequence joins TRBV12-3 or TRBV12-4 and TRBJ2-1; the match to TRBD2 covers 8 bases. The CDR3 consists of 15 residues. The V gene end was trimmed by 1 base and the J gene end by 9 bases; junction bases not matched to a gene: 8. The CDR3 nucleotides read TGTGCCAGCAGTTTAGGATCGGGAGGGCCTCGTGAGCAGTTCTTC. It specifies CASSLGSGGPREQFF.